These T cell receptor beta chains were read from a single sample in a study of cytomegalovirus exposure and HLA in healthy donors. This table comes from immunoSEQ multiplex PCR, and its TCRdb copy is limited to in-frame clones, with some not included. Of around 200,000 clones listed, roughly 90% are singletons. Sequencing input: PBMCs. Every receptor here comes from a woman in her 30s in good health and CMV-seronegative. Both conserved end residues are part of each CDR3. The order of the fields is V gene, clone size, J gene, D gene, CDR3 DNA, CDR3 protein. The D gene is left open where the match is weak. Size is stated for part of the rows, as once, few or many counts, or as a class when the clone is expanded.

>TRBV29-1|NA|TRBJ2-7|TRBD1
TGCAGCGGCATCGGACAGGGGGCCTCCTACGAGCAGTACTTC
CSGIGQGASYEQYF
>TRBV27|once|TRBJ2-3|NA
TGTGCCAGCAGTTTTAGAGGACTGGCCGATACGCAGTATTTT
CASSFRGLADTQYF
>TRBV2|NA|TRBJ2-3|TRBD2
TGTGCCAGCAGTCCGGGACTAGCGGGAGAGACAGATACGCAGTATTTT
CASSPGLAGETDTQYF
>TRBV2|NA|TRBJ2-7|TRBD1
TGTGCCAGCATCCCCCAATTCAGACAGGGAGTGGGGTACGAGCAGTACTTC
CASIPQFRQGVGYEQYF
>TRBV6-1|NA|TRBJ2-7|TRBD1
TGTGCCAGCAGTGAACGTCCCCGGGACAGGGAGACCGAGCAGTACTTC
CASSERPRDRETEQYF
>TRBV4-2|NA|TRBJ2-7|TRBD2
TGTGCCAGCAGCCAATCTGGGGGACTAAGCTCCTACGAGCAGTACTTC
CASSQSGGLSSYEQYF
>TRBV6-9|few|TRBJ2-4|TRBD2
TGTGCCAGCAGTTACGGGGGGGCGACATCCCACGAAAACATTCAGTACTTC
CASSYGGATSHENIQYF
>TRBV6-5|NA|TRBJ2-2|TRBD1
TGTGCCAGCAGTCGAGGGACAGGGACCACCGGGGAGCTGTTTTTT
CASSRGTGTTGELFF
>TRBV28|once|TRBJ2-1|NA
TGTGCCAGCAACGTGGGACTCACTGAGCAGTTCTTC
CASNVGLTEQFF
>TRBV11-2|NA|TRBJ2-5|TRBD1
TGTGCCAGCGACGACAGGGCTGAGACCCAGTACTTC
CASDDRAETQYF
>TRBV28|NA|TRBJ2-5|TRBD2
TGTGCCAGCAGTTTAATCCGCGGGGGTGGGAAGACCCAGTACTTC
CASSLIRGGGKTQYF
>TRBV28|NA|TRBJ2-5|TRBD2
TGTGCCAGCAGTAAAGGGACTAGCGGGGGAGAGGGAGAGACCCAGTACTTC
CASSKGTSGGEGETQYF
>TRBV6-5|NA|TRBJ2-3|NA
TGTGCCAGCAGGTTACAGGACCCCACAGATACGCAGTATTTT
CASRLQDPTDTQYF
>TRBV6-5|once|TRBJ2-1|TRBD2
TGTGCCAGCAGGACCGGACTAGCGGGAGGTAATGAGCAGTTCTTC
CASRTGLAGGNEQFF
>TRBV28|NA|TRBJ1-1|NA
TGTGCCAGCAGTTCGCCCGACAGTTTAAGTGGGGCAAACACTGAAGCTTTCTTT
CASSSPDSLSGANTEAFF
>TRBV2|NA|TRBJ2-7|TRBD2
TGTGCCAGCAGACCAAGGACTAGCGGGACCGGCGAGCAGTACTTC
CASRPRTSGTGEQYF
>TRBV19|NA|TRBJ1-1|NA
TGTGCCAGTACTCGGGGCACTGAAGCTTTCTTT
CASTRGTEAFF
>TRBV28|NA|TRBJ1-5|NA
TGTGCCAGCAGATACCATTCGGGGGTGAGCAATCAGCCCCAGCATTTT
CASRYHSGVSNQPQHF
>TRBV19|NA|TRBJ1-1|TRBD1
TGTGCCAGTAGTACAGGGGGCGCAGACACTGAAGCTTTCTTT
CASSTGGADTEAFF
>TRBV6-1|NA|TRBJ2-1|NA
TGTGCCAGCAGTGAGGGGACGGGAGCCTACAATGAGCAGTTCTTC
CASSEGTGAYNEQFF
>TRBV18|NA|TRBJ1-1|TRBD1
TGTGCCAGCTCACCAAAGGGACAGGGGTCATGGGGCACTGAAGCTTTCTTT
CASSPKGQGSWGTEAFF
>TRBV6-6|NA|TRBJ2-7|NA
TGTGCCAGCACCATTCAGGGGAATGGACCCTACGAGCAGTACTTC
CASTIQGNGPYEQYF
>TRBV7-8|NA|TRBJ2-3|TRBD2
TGTGCCAGCAGCTTAGCGCGGGTAGCGGGAGATCCGGATACGCAGTATTTT
CASSLARVAGDPDTQYF
>TRBV7-3|NA|TRBJ2-3|NA
TGTGCCAGCAGCCCCACCGGGAGTGGCACAGATACGCAGTATTTT
CASSPTGSGTDTQYF
>TRBV19|NA|TRBJ1-4|NA
TGTGCCAGTAGTATCCAGGGAGGTAATGAAAAACTGTTTTTT
CASSIQGGNEKLFF